Listed here are 14 T cell receptor beta chains from one sample, sequenced in a study of pediatric ulcerative colitis (dated by TCRdb to between 2017 and 2020). Library generation was performed with the immunoSEQ multiplex PCR assay. Sourced from immuneACCESS, this table was stored by TCRdb with only in-frame sequences that have V and J called. A share of the clones is absent; for the studies checked, an unresolved V gene accounts for under half, and the remainder has no known explanation. The sample contains more than 50,000 clones, around 87% of them found a single time. 1.5% of the sample is in the top ten clones. Sequencing was performed on blood. The receptors here all came from a boy aged 5 to 17 who was a control in a study of pediatric ulcerative colitis.

This chain connects TRBV15 to TRBJ2-7; TRBD1 matches 8 bases. This CDR3 is built from 16 residues. Germline CDR1 reads LNHNV; CDR2 reads YYDKDF (reference sequence). V shed 0 bases, J shed 4 bases, and the junction held 8 bases outside the gene matches. The CDR3 loop is CATSRDYRQGPYEQYF. CDR3 sequence (DNA): TGTGCCACCAGCAGAGATTATAGACAGGGGCCGTACGAGCAGTACTTC.

The CDR3 sequence is CASSTQGQTINQPQHF. As DNA, the CDR3 is TGTGCCAGCAGCACCCAGGGACAGACTATTAATCAGCCCCAGCATTTT. V is TRBV5-8 and J is TRBJ1-5; 7 bases match TRBD1. With V trimmed by 4 bases and J by 4 bases, 11 bases remained unmatched. The length of the CDR3 is 16 residues. In germline, CDR1 is SGHTS, CDR2 YDEGEE.

The chain has TRBV9 and TRBJ2-7, with D possibly TRBD2 on 6 matching bases. This CDR3 is built from 20 residues. V lost 3 bases and J lost 1, with 29 bases in between. Germline-derived CDR1 and CDR2 are SGDLS and YYNGEE. Written as DNA, the CDR3 is TGTGCCAGCAGCGCCCCCCCCAGACCTGGACTGGGGCGGGGATCCTACGAGCAGTACTTC. It translates to CASSAPPRPGLGRGSYEQYF.

This clone was counted a few times. V gene TRBV19 combines with J gene TRBJ1-5; 8 bases are shared with TRBD1. CDR1 and CDR2 from the germline V gene are LNHDA and SQIVND (reference sequence). After removal of 5 bases from V and 5 bases from J, the junction contained 8 bases not matched to a gene. This CDR3 comprises 15 residues. CDR3 sequence: CASSYRDRSYQPQHF. The DNA for the CDR3 is TGTGCCAGTAGTTACCGGGACAGGAGTTATCAGCCCCAGCATTTT.

The chain carries TRBV19 and TRBJ2-3, with no clear D. CDR1 and CDR2 (germline): LNHDA, SQIVND (reference sequence). This CDR3 contains 15 residues. Trimming took off 6 bases at V and 6 bases at J, with 19 bases between the two ends. CDR3 amino acids: CASSTYSVAGDTQYF. DNA for the CDR3: TGTGCCAGTAGCACATACTCGGTAGCCGGCGATACGCAGTATTTT.

The chain carries TRBV9 and TRBJ2-1; D is unclear. The germline gives CDR1 SGDLS, CDR2 YYNGEE. The V end lost 0 bases, the J end lost 4 bases, and 5 bases lay between the germline ends. The CDR3 spans 13 residues. CDR3 amino acids: CASSVEEYNEQFF. In nucleotides, the CDR3 is TGTGCCAGCAGCGTAGAGGAGTACAATGAGCAGTTCTTC. Using reference TRBV9 and TRBJ2-1 for the parts outside the CDR3, the full variable domain is DSGVTQTPKHLITATGQRVTLRCSPRSGDLSVYWYQQSLDQGLQFLIQYYNGEERAKGNILERFSAQQFPDLHSELNLSSLELGDSALYFCASSVEEYNEQFFGPGTRLTVL.

V usage is TRBV18 and J usage is TRBJ2-7; the match to TRBD2 covers 9 bases. The CDR3 spans 15 residues. Germline CDR1 KGHSH, CDR2 LQKENI. The J segment lost 2 bases and the V segment lost 2 bases, leaving 4 bases of the junction unmatched. Written as DNA, the CDR3 is TGTGCCAGCTCACCAATAGCGGGAGATACCTACGAGCAGTACTTC. Amino acids: CASSPIAGDTYEQYF.

The chain links TRBV7-6 to TRBJ2-5; 11 bases match TRBD2. Germline loops: CDR1 SGHVS, CDR2 FNYEAQ. This CDR3 region has 18 residues. The junction had 15 bases not matched to a gene; V was cut back by 7 bases and J by 2 bases. The CDR3 here is CASTSGLAGLVIQETQYF. In DNA form, the CDR3 reads TGTGCCAGCACCAGCGGACTAGCGGGTCTAGTAATACAAGAGACCCAGTACTTC.

The chain joins TRBV5-1 to TRBJ1-3; D gene unclear. Trimming cost V 0 bases and J 0 bases, with 7 bases left between them. Germline V lookup: CDR1 SGHRS, CDR2 YFSETQ. CDR3 size: 15 residues. The CDR3 nucleotides are TGCGCCAGCAGCTTGGACTGGATCTCTGGAAACACCATATATTTT. Protein sequence: CASSLDWISGNTIYF.

The chain couples TRBV10-3 to TRBJ2-6; 11 positions match TRBD1. Trimming at V came to 9 bases and at J to 0 bases, leaving 4 bases not matched to a gene. The CDR3 is 16 amino acids. Germline CDR1 and CDR2: ENHRY and SYGVKD. The CDR3 loop reads CAMGTGGFSGANVLTF. CDR3 nucleotide sequence: TGTGCCATGGGGACAGGGGGTTTCTCTGGGGCCAACGTCCTGACTTTC.

The chain links TRBV7-2 to TRBJ2-3, with D hard to call. The ends were cut back, 8 bases at V and 0 bases at J, with 15 bases in the middle. This CDR3 is 15 amino acids long. Germline values: CDR1 SGHTA, CDR2 FQGNSA. The CDR3 DNA is TGTGCCAGCCTGACGCCCGGTACTAGCACAGATACGCAGTATTTT. Encoded protein: CASLTPGTSTDTQYF.

The chain is built from TRBV6-1 and TRBJ2-3; the D is unclear. Per the germline V gene, CDR1 is MNHNS and CDR2 is SASEGT. With 7 bases removed from V and 8 bases from J, the gap between germline ends came to 10 bases. The CDR3 sequence is 11 residues long. CDR3 DNA: TGTGCCAGCACTCTAATCGGTACGCAGTATTTT. It translates to CASTLIGTQYF.

V is TRBV29-1 and J is TRBJ1-2; D gene unclear. Germline loops: CDR1 SQVTM, CDR2 ANQGSEA. Trimming took off 4 bases at V and 8 bases at J, with 20 bases between the two ends. This CDR3 contains 14 residues. CDR3 sequence: CSVGSPQRTVGYTF. The CDR3 nucleotides are TGCAGCGTTGGGTCCCCACAACGGACTGTAGGCTACACCTTC.

The genes are TRBV21-1 and TRBJ2-2; the D call in the table, TRBD2, was not verified against the DNA. TRBV21-1 is described as a pseudogene. This CDR3 spans 17 amino acids. In nucleotides, the CDR3 is TGTGCCAGCAGGCCTATTATTAGAGGGCCTAGGGCCGGGGAGCTGTTTTTT. Translation: CASRPIIRGPRAGELFF.